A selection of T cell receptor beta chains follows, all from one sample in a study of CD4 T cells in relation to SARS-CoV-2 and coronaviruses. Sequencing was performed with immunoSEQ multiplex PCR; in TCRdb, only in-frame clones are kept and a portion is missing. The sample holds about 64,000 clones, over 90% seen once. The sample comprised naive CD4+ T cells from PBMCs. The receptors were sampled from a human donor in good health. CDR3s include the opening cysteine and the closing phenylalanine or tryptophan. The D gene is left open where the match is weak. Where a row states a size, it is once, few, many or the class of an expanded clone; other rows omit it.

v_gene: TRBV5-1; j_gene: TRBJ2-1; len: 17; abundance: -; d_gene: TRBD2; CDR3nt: TGCGCCAGCAGCCAGTACCGGACTAGCGGGAGGGCCGGTGAGCAGTTCTTC; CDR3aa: CASSQYRTSGRAGEQFF
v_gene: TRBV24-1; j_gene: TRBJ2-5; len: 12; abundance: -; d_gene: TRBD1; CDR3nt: TGTGCCACCAGTGGACAGGGAGAGACCCAGTACTTC; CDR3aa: CATSGQGETQYF
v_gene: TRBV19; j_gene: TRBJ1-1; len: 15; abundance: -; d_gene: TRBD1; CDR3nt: TGTGCCAGTAGCGCCGGGACAGGGGGATTTACTGAAGCTTTCTTT; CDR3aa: CASSAGTGGFTEAFF
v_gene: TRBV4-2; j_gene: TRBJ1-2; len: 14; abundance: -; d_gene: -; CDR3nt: TGTGCCAGCAGCCAAGTGGGGGACGGCTATGGCTACACCTTC; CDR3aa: CASSQVGDGYGYTF
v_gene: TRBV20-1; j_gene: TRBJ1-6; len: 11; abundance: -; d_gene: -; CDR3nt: TGCAGTGCTAGTCGGAATTCACCCCTCCACTTT; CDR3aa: CSASRNSPLHF
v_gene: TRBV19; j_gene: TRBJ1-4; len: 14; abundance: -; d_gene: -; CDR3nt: TGTGCCAGTAATACCCCCTCAACTAATGAAAAACTGTTTTTT; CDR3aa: CASNTPSTNEKLFF
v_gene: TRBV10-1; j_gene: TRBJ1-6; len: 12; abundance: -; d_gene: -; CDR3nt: TGCGCCAGCAGTGATCGGGGATCACCCCTCCACTTT; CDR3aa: CASSDRGSPLHF
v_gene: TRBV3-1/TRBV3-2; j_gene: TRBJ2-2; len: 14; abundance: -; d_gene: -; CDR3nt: TGTGCCAGCACCATGGAGGGGGGGGCCGGGGAGCTGTTTTTT; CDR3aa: CASTMEGGAGELFF
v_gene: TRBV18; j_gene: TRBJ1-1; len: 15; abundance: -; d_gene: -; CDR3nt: TGTGCCAGCTCACCACTTGGGGGAGTGGACACTGAAGCTTTCTTT; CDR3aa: CASSPLGGVDTEAFF
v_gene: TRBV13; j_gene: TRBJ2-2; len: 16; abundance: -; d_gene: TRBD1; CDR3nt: TGTGCCAGCAGCCTCCGGGCCAGGGGGCTCACCGGGGAGCTGTTTTTT; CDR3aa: CASSLRARGLTGELFF
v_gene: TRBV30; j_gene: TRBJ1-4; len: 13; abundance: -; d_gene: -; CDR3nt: TGTGCCTGGAGTCCCGGGGGGACCGAAAAACTGTTTTTT; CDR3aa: CAWSPGGTEKLFF
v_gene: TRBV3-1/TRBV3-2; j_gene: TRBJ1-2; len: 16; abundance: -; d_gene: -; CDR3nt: TGTGCCAGCAGCCAAGTCAAGGGGCTCGGCTCCTTTGGCTACACCTTC; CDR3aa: CASSQVKGLGSFGYTF
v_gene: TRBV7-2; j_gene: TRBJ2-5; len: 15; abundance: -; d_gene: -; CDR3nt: TGTGCCAGCAGCTTAGCACGGACGGGGCAAGAGACCCAGTACTTC; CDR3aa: CASSLARTGQETQYF
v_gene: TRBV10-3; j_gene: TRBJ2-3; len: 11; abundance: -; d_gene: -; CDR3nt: TGTGCCATCAGTGAACTCTATACGCAGTATTTT; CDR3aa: CAISELYTQYF
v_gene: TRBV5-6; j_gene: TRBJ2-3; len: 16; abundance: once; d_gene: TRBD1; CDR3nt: TGTGCCAGCAGCTTGCGCAGGGACAGGGGGCCAGATACGCAGTATTTT; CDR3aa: CASSLRRDRGPDTQYF
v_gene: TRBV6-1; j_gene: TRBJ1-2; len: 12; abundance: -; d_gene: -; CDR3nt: TGTGCCAGCAGTGAAGCTAACTATGGCTACACCTTC; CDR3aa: CASSEANYGYTF
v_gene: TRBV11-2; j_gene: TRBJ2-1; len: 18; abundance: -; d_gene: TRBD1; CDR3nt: TGTGCCAGCAGCTTCCGAAGAACAGGGGGCCAAGTCTACAATGAGCAGTTCTTC; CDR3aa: CASSFRRTGGQVYNEQFF
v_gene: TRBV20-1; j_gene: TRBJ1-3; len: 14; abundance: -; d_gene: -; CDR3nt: TGCAGTGCTAGTACCGGGACCTATGGAAACACCATATATTTT; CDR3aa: CSASTGTYGNTIYF
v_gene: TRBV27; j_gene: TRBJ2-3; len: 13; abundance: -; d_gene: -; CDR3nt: TGTGCCAGCAGTACCGGGACTCTAGATACGCAGTATTTT; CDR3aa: CASSTGTLDTQYF
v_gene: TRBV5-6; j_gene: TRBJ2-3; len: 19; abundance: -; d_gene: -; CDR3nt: TGTGCCAGCAGCTTGGCCTTAAAGTTTATGTCTTCTAGCACAGATACGCAGTATTTT; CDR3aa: CASSLALKFMSSSTDTQYF
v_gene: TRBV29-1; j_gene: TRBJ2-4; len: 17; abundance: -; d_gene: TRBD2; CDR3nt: TGCAGCGCCCTGGGAGTAGCGGGAGATCTAGCCAAAAACATTCAGTACTTC; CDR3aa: CSALGVAGDLAKNIQYF
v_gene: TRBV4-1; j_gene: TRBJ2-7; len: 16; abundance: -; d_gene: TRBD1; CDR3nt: TGCGCCAGCAGCCAAGACGGGTGGGGGACAGGGGGCGAGCAGTACTTC; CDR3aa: CASSQDGWGTGGEQYF
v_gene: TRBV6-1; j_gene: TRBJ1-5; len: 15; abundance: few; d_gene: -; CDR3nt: TGTGCCAGCAGTGAATTCTACAGGGACACTCAGCCCCAGCATTTT; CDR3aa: CASSEFYRDTQPQHF
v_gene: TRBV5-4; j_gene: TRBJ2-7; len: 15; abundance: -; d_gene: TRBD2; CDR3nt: TGTGCCAGCAGCTTGGCGTCTAGCGGGAGCTACGAGCAGTACTTC; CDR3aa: CASSLASSGSYEQYF
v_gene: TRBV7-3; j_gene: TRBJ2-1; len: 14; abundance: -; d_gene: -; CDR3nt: TGTGCCAGCAGCTCCATGGACCCCGAAAATGAGCAGTTCTTC; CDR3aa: CASSSMDPENEQFF
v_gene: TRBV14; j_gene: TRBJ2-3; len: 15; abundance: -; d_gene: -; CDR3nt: TGTGCCAGCAGCCGGGCACAGGGAATCACAGATACGCAGTATTTT; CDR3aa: CASSRAQGITDTQYF
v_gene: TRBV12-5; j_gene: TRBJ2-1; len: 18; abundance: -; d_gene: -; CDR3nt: TGTGCTAGTGGTTTGGTAGATGGCCTCTTGCCCCTCCAGGATGAGCAGTTCTTC; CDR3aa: CASGLVDGLLPLQDEQFF
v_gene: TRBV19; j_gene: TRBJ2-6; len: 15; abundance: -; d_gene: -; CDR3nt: TGTGCCAGTAGTACTAGGAGTTCTGGGGCCAACGTCCTGACTTTC; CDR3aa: CASSTRSSGANVLTF
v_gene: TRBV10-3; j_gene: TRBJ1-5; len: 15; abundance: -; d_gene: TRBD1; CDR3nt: TGTGCCATCAGCCAGACAGGGTCTAGCAATCAGCCCCAGCATTTT; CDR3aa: CAISQTGSSNQPQHF
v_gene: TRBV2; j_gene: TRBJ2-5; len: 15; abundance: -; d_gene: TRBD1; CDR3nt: TGTGCCAGCACCATTACGGACAGGAGGATGGAGACCCAGTACTTC; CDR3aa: CASTITDRRMETQYF
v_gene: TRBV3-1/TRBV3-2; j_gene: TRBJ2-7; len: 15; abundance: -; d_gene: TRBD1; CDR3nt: TGTGCCAGCAGCCAAGGCGGGACAGGGCCCTTTGAGCAGTACTTC; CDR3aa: CASSQGGTGPFEQYF
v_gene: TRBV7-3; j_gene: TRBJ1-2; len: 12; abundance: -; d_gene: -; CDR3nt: TGTGCCAGCAGCCGGGACGGCTATGGCTACACCTTC; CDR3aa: CASSRDGYGYTF
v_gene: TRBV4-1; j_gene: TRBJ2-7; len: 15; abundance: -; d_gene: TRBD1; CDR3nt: TGCGCCAGCAGCCAAACGGGACAGACGTTCTACGAGCAGTACTTC; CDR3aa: CASSQTGQTFYEQYF
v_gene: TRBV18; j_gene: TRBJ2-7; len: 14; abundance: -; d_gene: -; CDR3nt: TGTGCCAGCTCACCTGTGACAGGTTCCTACGAGCAGTACTTC; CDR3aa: CASSPVTGSYEQYF